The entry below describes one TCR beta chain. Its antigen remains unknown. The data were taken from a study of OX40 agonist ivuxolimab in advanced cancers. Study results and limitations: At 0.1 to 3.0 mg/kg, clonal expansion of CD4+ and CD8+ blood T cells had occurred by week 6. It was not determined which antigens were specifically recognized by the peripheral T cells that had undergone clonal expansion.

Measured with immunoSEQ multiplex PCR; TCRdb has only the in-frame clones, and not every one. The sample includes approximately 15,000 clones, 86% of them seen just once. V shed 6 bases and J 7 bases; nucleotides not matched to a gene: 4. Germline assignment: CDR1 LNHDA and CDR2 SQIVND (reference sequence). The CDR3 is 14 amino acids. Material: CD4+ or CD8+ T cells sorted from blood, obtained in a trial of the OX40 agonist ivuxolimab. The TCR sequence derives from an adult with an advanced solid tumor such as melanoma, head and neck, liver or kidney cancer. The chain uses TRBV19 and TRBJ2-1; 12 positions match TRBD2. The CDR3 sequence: CASRTSGSTNEQFF. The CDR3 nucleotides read TGTGCCAGTAGGACTAGCGGGAGTACTAATGAGCAGTTCTTC.